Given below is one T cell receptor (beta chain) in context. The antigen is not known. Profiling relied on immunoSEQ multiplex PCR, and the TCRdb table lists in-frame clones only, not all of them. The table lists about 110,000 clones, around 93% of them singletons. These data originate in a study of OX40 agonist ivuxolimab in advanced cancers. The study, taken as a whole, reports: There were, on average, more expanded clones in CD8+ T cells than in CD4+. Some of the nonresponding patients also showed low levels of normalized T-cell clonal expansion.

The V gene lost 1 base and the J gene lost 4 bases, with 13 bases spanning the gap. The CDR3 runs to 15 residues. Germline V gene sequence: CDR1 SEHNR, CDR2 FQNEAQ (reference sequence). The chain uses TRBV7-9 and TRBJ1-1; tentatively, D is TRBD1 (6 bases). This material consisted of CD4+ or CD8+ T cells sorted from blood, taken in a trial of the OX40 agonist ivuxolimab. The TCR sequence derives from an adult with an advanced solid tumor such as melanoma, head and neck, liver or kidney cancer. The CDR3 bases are TGTGCCAGCAGCTTAGGTGGGGGCATCGGCACTGAAGCTTTCTTT. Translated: CASSLGGGIGTEAFF.